Presented here are 4 T cell receptor beta chains from one specimen sequenced in a study of blood T cell repertoires in COVID-19. Profiled with immunoSEQ multiplex PCR; TCRdb holds only in-frame clones, not every one. The sample gives 130,000 to 150,000 clones, more than 80% of which show up once; roughly 8.8% is in the top ten. Sequencing was carried out using peripheral blood. The receptors originated from a human donor with acute or convalescent COVID-19. The donor label of this sample is uncertain.

The chain recombines TRBV6-5 with TRBJ2-7; perhaps TRBD1 as D (5 bases). The CDR3 covers 13 residues. V was shortened by 2 bases and J by 3 bases, with 8 bases between the two germline ends. CDR1 is MNHEY, CDR2 SVGAGI, per germline. The CDR3 nucleotides read TGTGCCAGCAGTTACAACAGGAACTACGAGCAGTACTTC. It is translated as CASSYNRNYEQYF.

CDR3 DNA: TGTGCCAGTAGTATGAGGACAGGGGGCAATCAGCCCCAGCATTTT. This translates into CASSMRTGGNQPQHF. The rearrangement joins TRBV19 to TRBJ1-5; 9 bases align to TRBD1. V dropped 3 bases and J dropped 2; count of bases not matched to a gene: 2. In germline, CDR1 is LNHDA, CDR2 SQIVND (reference sequence). CDR3 length equals 15 residues.

The chain uses TRBV5-4 and TRBJ1-1, with unresolved D. The length of the CDR3 is 14 residues. Germline V CDR1 and CDR2: SGHNT, YYREEE (reference sequence). V gave up 4 bases and J gave up 5 bases, with 15 bases separating them. CDR3 nucleotides: TGTGCCAGCAGCCCGTCGACGAGGGATACTGAAGCTTTCTTT. This encodes CASSPSTRDTEAFF.

The count of this clone is one. The chain couples TRBV6-1 to TRBJ1-2, with 7 positions matching TRBD1. This CDR3 contains 18 residues. CDR1 MNHNS and CDR2 SASEGT come from the germline V gene. After removal of 1 base from V and 4 bases from J, the junction contained 15 bases not matched to a gene. The CDR3 spells CASSEGPRQGEGIYGYTF. CDR3 DNA sequence: TGTGCCAGCAGTGAAGGCCCTAGACAGGGTGAGGGAATCTATGGCTACACCTTC.